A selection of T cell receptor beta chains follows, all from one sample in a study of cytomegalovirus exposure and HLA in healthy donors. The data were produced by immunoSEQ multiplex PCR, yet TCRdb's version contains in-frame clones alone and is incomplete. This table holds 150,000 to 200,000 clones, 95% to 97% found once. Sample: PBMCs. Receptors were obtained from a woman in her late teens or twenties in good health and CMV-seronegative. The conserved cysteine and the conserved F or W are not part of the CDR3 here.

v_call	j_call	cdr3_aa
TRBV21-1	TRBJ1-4	ASSKAGTGQLEKLF
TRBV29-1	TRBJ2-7	SVGGGLGRTYEQY
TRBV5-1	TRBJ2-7	ASSLPRVNGEQY
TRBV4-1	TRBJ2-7	ASSQGQGSYEQY
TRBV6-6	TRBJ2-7	ASSYVPAGHEQY
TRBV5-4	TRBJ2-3	ASSEGTSGTPSTDTQY
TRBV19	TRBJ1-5	ASRDRAISNQPQH
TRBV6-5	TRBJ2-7	ASSGTGSSYEQY
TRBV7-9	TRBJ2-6	ASSRTGSYGANVLT
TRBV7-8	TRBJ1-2	ASSLGTGLTGYT